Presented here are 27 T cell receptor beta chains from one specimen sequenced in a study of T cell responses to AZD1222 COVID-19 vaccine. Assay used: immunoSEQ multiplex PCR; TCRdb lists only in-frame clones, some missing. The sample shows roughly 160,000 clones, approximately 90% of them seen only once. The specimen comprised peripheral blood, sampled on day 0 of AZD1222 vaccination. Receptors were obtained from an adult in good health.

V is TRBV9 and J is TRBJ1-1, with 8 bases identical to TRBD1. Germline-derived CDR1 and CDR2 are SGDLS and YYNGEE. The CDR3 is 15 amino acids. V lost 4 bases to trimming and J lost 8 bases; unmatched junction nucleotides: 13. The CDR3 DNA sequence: TGTGCCAGCAGCTTATCGGGACAGGCCTATTCGGAAGCTTTCTTT. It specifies CASSLSGQAYSEAFF.

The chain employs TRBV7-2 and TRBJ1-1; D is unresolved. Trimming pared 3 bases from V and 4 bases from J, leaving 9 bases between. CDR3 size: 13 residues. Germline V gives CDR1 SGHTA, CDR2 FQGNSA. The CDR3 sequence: CASSLSEATEAFF. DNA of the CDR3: TGTGCCAGCAGCTTGTCAGAAGCCACTGAAGCTTTCTTT.

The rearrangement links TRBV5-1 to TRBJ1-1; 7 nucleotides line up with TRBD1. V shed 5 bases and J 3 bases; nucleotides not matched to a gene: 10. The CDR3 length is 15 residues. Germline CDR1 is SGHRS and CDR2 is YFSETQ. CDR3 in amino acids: CASRTSGGIDTEAFF. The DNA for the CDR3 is TGCGCCAGCAGGACCTCAGGGGGGATAGACACTGAAGCTTTCTTT.

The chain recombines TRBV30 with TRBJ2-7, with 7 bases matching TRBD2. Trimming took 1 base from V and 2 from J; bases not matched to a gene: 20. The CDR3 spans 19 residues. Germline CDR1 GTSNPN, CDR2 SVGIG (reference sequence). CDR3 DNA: TGTGCCTGGAGTGCGCGCGCCAACCTCTGGGCGGGAGAAACCTACGAGCAGTACTTC. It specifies CAWSARANLWAGETYEQYF.

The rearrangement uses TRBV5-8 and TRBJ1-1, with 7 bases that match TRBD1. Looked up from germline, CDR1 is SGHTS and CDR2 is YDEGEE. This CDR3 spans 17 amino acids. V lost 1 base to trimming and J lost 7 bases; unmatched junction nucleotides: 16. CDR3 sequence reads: CASSLRDRLLGGSEAFF. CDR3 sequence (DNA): TGTGCCAGCAGCTTGCGGGACAGACTTTTAGGAGGTAGTGAAGCTTTCTTT.

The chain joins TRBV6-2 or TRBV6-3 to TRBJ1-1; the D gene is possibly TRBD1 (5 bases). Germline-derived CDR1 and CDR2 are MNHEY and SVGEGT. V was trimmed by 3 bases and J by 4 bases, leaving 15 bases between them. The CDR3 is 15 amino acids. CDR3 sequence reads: CASSYAAGRGTEAFF. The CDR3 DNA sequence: TGTGCCAGCAGTTATGCCGCGGGGAGGGGCACTGAAGCTTTCTTT.

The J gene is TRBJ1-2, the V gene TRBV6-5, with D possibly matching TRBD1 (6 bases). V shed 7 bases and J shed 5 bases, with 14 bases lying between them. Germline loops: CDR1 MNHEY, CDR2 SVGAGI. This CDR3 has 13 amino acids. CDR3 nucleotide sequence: TGTGCCAGCAAACTAGGGGGTAATTATGGCTACACCTTC. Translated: CASKLGGNYGYTF.

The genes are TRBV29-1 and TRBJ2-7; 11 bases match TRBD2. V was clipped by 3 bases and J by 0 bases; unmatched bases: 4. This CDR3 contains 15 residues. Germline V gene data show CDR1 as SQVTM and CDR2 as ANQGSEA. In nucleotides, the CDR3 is TGCAGCGTTGACACTAGCGGGGGCAGCTCCTACGAGCAGTACTTC. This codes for CSVDTSGGSSYEQYF.

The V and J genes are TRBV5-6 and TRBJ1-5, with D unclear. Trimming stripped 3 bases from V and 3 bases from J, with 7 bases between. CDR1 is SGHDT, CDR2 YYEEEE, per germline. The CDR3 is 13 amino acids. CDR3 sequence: CASSSGLNQPQHF. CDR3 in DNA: TGTGCCAGCAGCTCCGGGCTCAATCAGCCCCAGCATTTT. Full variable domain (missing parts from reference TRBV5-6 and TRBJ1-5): DAGVTQSPTHLIKTRGQQVTLRCSPKSGHDTVSWYQQALGQGPQFIFQYYEEEERQRGNFPDRFSGHQFPNYSSELNVNALLLGDSALYLCASSSGLNQPQHFGDGTRLSIL.

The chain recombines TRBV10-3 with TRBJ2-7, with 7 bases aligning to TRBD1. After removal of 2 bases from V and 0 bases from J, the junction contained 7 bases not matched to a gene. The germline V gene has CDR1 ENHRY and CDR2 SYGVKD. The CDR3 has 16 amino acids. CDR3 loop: CAISERQGGDSYEQYF. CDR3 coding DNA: TGTGCCATCAGTGAGAGACAGGGTGGAGACTCCTACGAGCAGTACTTC.

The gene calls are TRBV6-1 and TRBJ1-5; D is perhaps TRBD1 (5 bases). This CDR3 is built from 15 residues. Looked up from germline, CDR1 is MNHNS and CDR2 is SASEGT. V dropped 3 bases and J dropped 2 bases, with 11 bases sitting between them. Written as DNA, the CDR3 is TGTGCCAGCAGTGAGCAGGGCTTCGGCAATCAGCCCCAGCATTTT. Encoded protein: CASSEQGFGNQPQHF.

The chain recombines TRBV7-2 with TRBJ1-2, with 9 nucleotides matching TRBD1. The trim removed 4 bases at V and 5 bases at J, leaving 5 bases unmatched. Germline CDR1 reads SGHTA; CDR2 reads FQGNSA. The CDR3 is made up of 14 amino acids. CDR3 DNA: TGTGCCAGCAGCTCGACAGGGGGAGGGTATGGCTACACCTTC. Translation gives CASSSTGGGYGYTF.

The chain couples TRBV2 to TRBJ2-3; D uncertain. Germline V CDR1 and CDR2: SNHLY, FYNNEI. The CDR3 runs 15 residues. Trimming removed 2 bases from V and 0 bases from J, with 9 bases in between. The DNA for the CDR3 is TGTGCCAGCAGTGAATGGGGTACTAGCACAGATACGCAGTATTTT. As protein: CASSEWGTSTDTQYF.

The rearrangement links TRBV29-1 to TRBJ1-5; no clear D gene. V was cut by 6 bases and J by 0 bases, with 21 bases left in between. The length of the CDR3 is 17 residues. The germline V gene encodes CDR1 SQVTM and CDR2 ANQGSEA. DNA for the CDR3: TGCAGCGTCCACCCGGGAGGGTCGATATATAGCAATCAGCCCCAGCATTTT. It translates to CSVHPGGSIYSNQPQHF.

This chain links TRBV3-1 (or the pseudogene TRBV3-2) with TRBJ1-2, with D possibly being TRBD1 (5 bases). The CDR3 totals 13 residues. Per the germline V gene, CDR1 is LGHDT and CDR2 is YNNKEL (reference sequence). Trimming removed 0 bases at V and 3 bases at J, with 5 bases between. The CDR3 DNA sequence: TGTGCCAGCAGCCAAGACAGGGACTATGGCTACACCTTC. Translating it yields CASSQDRDYGYTF.

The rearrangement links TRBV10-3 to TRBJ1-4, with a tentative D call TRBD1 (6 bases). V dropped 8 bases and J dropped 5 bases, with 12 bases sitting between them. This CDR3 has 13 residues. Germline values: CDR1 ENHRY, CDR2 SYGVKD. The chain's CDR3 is CAIGTGYNEKLFF. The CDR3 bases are TGTGCCATCGGTACAGGGTACAATGAAAAACTGTTTTTT.

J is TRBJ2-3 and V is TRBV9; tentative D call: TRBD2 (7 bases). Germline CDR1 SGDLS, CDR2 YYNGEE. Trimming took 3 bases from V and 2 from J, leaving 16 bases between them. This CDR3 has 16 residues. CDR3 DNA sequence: TGTGCCAGCAGCGCGGCCCGGGGGGCTGACACAGATACGCAGTATTTT. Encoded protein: CASSAARGADTDTQYF.

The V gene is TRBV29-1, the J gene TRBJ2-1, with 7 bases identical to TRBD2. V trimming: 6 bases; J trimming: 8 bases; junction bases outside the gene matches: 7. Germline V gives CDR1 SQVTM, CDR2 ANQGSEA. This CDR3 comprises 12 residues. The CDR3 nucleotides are TGCAGCGTCCGACTAGCAAAGGATGAGCAGTTCTTC. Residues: CSVRLAKDEQFF.

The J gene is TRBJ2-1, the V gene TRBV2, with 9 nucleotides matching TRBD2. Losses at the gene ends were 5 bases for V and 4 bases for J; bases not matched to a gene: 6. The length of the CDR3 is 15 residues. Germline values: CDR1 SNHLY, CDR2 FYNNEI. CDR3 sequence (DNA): TGTGCCAGCAGTCCTAGCGGGGCATCTTACAATGAGCAGTTCTTC. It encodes CASSPSGASYNEQFF.

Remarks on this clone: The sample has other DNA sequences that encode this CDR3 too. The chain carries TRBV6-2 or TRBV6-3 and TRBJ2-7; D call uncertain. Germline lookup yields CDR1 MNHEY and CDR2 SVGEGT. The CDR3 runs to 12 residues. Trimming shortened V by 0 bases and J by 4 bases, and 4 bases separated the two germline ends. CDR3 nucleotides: TGTGCCAGCAGTTACTCGGCTTACGAGCAGTACTTC. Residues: CASSYSAYEQYF.

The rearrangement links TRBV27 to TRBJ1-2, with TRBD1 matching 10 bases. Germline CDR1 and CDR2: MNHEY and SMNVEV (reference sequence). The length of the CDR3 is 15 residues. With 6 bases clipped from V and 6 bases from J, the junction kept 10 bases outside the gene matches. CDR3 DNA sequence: TGTGCCAGCAGCATATTCGCCGGGACAGGGGATGGCTACACCTTC. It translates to CASSIFAGTGDGYTF.

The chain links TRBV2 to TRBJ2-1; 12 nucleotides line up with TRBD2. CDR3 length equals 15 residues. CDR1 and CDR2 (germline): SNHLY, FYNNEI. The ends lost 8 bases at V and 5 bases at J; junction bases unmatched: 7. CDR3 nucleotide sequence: TGTGCCAGCGTTGGACTAGCGGGGATTAACAATGAGCAGTTCTTC. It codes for CASVGLAGINNEQFF.

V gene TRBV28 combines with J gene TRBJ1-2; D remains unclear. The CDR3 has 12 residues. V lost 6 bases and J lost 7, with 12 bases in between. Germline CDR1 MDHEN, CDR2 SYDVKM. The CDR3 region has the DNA TGTGCCAGCAGACCCCCTCTGTTTGGCTACACCTTC. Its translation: CASRPPLFGYTF.

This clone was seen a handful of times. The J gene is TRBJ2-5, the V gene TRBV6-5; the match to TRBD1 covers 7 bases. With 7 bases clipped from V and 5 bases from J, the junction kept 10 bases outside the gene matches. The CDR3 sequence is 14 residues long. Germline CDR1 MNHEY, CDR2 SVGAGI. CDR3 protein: CASIKRGRRETQYF. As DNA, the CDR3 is TGTGCCAGCATCAAGAGGGGGCGCCGGGAGACCCAGTACTTC.

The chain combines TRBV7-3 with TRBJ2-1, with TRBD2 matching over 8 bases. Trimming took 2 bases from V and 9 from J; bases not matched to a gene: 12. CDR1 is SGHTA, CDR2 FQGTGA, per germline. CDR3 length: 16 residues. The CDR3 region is CASSLSSPSGRAEQFF. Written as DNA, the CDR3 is TGTGCCAGCAGCTTATCGTCCCCTAGCGGGCGCGCTGAGCAGTTCTTC.

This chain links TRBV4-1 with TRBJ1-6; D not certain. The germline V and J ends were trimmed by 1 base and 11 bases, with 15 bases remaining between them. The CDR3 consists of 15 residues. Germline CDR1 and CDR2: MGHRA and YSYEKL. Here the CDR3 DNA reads TGCGCCAGCAGCCAAGTCGCAGATACGAGGGCACCCCTCCACTTT. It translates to CASSQVADTRAPLHF.

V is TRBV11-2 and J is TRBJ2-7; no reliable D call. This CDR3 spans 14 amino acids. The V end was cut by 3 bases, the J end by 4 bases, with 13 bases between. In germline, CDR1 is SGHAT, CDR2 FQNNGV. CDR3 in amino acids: CASSLAATTYEQYF. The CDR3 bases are TGTGCCAGCAGCTTGGCCGCGACGACTTACGAGCAGTACTTC.